This TCR beta chain is drawn from a study of vaccination and CD4 T cells after COVID-19 (dated by TCRdb to the early 2020s). At the level of the whole study: The convalescent cohort included six males and four females, with two Hispanic individuals, seven Caucasians, two Asians and one multiracial person. Participants got two doses of the Pfizer-BioNTech BNT162b2 vaccine (n=8) or two doses of the Moderna mRNA-1273 vaccine (n=2). Post-COVID blood samples from convalescent patients were collected a median of around 110 days after diagnosis, with a range of about 35 to 161 days. Post-vaccine blood samples were taken a median of 72 days after the second vaccine dose, with a range of roughly 13 to 250 days. The cultures were stimulated with overlapping spike peptide pools from SARS-CoV-2 and from the common cold coronaviruses HCoV-NL63, HCoV-OC43 and HCoV-229E. In control cultures, a CEFX viral epitope pool was used as positive control, an HIV-1 Nef peptide pool was used as negative control, or no peptide was added. In some eleven COVID-19 convalescent patients and a few infection-naive healthy vaccine recipients, researchers compared the spike-specific CD4+ TCR repertoire from before mRNA vaccination with the repertoire from after. Findings and caveats that apply to the study as a whole: Among the post-vaccine SARS-CoV-2-reactive clones in convalescent patients, a median roughly 85% showed up only after vaccination, which suggests vaccine-specific priming. Of the vaccine-specific clones in convalescent patients, 304 of 307, or nearly all, reacted only to SARS-CoV-2 spike and did not cross-react with common cold coronaviruses. Relatively few convalescent patients were included in the study, and early timepoints after natural infection were not analyzed. The median count of SARS-CoV-2-reactive clonotypes went up from about 23 after infection to 38 after vaccination, although the change was not significant.

The protocol used for the library was PCR. TCR sequencing of DNA from cultured CD4+ T cells used the Oncomine TCR Beta short-read assay at the Johns Hopkins FTIC core. The QIAamp micro DNA kit was used to extract genomic DNA from the cultured CD4+ T cells. The Oncomine TCR Beta libraries from cultured CD4+ T cells were pooled using unique dual indexes and then sequenced on an Illumina iSeq 100. As for the authors' bioinformatics: Non-productive sequences were removed, and CDR3s that did not start with C, did not end with F or W, or were shorter than 7 amino acids were discarded. Antigen-specific clonotypes were identified with the MANAFEST web application by comparing peptide-stimulated wells with reference and other culture wells. For a clone to be called positive, the clone needed an FDR below 0.05, an odds ratio above 5, and a productive frequency above 0.1% in at least two of three replicate wells. Clonotypes that were significantly expanded in both SARS-CoV-2 spike wells and at least one common cold coronavirus spike condition were defined as cross-reactive. CDR3 homology was assessed with Levenshtein distances (stringdist) and unrooted phylogenetic trees (ape) in R version 3.6.1. TCRdb trimmed the raw reads at Q25, called clones with MiXCR and kept productive beta chains. Rows matching on CDR3 protein sequence are summarized as one entry with the most common DNA and genes. The V and J calls follow TCRdb's processing rather than the paper's. The sample records some 17,000 distinct CDR3 sequences, around 43% of which are singletons. The ten largest account for about 18% of the sample.

CDR1 and CDR2, looked up from the germline V gene, are SGHVS and FQNEAQ. Reading from cysteine to phenylalanine, the CDR3 counts 13 amino acids. Only the CDR3 region is kept as DNA, spanning 39 bases read in frame from base 1. Between the V and J ends, shortened by 1 base and 8 bases respectively, the junction contains 11 bases. Per the publication, the treatment or condition label means: approximately nine-day PBMC culture with coronavirus spike peptide pools or control peptides (ViraFEST assay). The ViraFEST assay, used in the study, expanded antigen-specific T cells with peptide pools and then identified the expanded clonotypes through TCR sequencing. Negative nucleocapsid antibody tests taken both before and after vaccination confirmed that the healthy vaccine recipients had no prior SARS-CoV-2 infection. Each well held two million PBMCs cultured with approximately 10 ug/ml peptide pools in IMDM containing around 4.5% human AB serum and around 9 IU/ml IL-2. On days 3 and 7, half of the culture medium was replaced with fresh IL-2-containing medium. Once the cells had been in culture for less than 11 days, the EasySep CD4+ T cell isolation kit was used to isolate CD4+ T cells by negative selection. Ficoll-Paque Plus gradient centrifugation was used to isolate PBMCs from whole blood, and the isolated PBMCs were then either used fresh or cryopreserved at -140C. Triplicate wells were generally used for each culture condition.

As regards this clonotype: Its antigen is still unknown. One base away there is no much larger clone; base qualities are not given.

The specimen comprised CD4+ T cells from blood, cultured in vitro, sampled before SARS-CoV-2 vaccination. This TCR was recovered from a human donor who received a COVID-19 vaccine. The chain was built from TRBV7-8 and TRBJ1-1, and perhaps TRBD1 as D gene, on 6 matching bases. This receptor carries the CDR3 CASSLVGTQEAFF. At the DNA level, the sequence is TGTGCCAGCAGCTTAGTTGGGACACAGGAAGCTTTCTTT.